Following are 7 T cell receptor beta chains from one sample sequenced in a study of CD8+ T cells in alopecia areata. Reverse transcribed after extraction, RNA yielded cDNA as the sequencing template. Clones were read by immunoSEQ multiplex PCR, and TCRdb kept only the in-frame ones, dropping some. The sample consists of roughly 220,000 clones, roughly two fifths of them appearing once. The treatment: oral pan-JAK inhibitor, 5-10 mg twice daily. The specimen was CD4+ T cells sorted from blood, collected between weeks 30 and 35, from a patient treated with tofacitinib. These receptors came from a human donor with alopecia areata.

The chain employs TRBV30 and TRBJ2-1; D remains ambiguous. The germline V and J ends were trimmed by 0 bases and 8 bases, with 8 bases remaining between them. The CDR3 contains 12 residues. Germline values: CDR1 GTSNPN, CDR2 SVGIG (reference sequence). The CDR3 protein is CAWSVQVYEQFF. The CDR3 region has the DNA TGTGCCTGGAGTGTACAAGTTTATGAGCAGTTCTTC.

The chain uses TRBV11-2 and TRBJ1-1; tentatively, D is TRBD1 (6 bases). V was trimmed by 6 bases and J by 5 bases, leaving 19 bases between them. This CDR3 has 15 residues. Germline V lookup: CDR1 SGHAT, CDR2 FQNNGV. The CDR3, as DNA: TGTGCCAGCAGTCCGGGGCCTGGGAGGGGGACTGAAGCTTTCTTT. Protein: CASSPGPGRGTEAFF.

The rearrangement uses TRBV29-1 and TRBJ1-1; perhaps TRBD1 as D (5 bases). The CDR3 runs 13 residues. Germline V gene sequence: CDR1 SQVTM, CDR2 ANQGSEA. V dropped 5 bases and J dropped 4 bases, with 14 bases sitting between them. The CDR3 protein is CSVSGRVGTEAFF. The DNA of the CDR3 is TGCAGCGTTTCGGGCAGGGTAGGCACTGAAGCTTTCTTT.

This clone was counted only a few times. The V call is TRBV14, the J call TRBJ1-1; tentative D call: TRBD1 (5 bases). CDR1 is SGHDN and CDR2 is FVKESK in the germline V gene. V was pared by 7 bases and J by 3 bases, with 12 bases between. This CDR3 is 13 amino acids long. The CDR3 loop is CASKGQTYTEAFF. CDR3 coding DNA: TGTGCCAGCAAGGGGCAGACTTACACTGAAGCTTTCTTT.

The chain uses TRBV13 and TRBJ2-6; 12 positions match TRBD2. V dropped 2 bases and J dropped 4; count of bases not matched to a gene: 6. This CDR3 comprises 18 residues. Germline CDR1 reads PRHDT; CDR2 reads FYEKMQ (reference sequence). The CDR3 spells CASSLTSGRTTGANVLTF. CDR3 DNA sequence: TGTGCCAGCAGCTTAACTAGCGGGAGGACTACCGGGGCCAACGTCCTGACTTTC.

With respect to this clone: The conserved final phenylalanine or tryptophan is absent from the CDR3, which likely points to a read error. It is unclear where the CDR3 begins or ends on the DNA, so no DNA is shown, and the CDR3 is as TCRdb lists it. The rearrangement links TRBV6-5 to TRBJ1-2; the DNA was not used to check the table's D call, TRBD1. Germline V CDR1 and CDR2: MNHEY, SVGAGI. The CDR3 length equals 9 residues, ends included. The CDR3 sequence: CASSYSARA.

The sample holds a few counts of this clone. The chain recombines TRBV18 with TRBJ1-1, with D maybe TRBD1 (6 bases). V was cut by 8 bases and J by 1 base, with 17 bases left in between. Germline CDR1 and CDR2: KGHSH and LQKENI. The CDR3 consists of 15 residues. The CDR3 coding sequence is TGTGCCAGCCCTGGACAGACAACCAGGAACACTGAAGCTTTCTTT. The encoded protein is CASPGQTTRNTEAFF.